The clone carrying this T cell receptor (beta chain) was detected only a few times. Losses at the gene ends were 10 bases for V and 3 bases for J; bases not matched to a gene: 9. CDR3 size: 13 residues. These data belong to a study of blood T cells in healthy people across ages. For the second PCR, which ran for about 6 to 11 cycles, a sample-barcoded 5' primer and a J-beta primer mix were used. MiXCR, applied by TCRdb to the 5' RACE reads, yields one record per CDR3 protein. Found here are 1.5 million to 2 million distinct CDR3 sequences, approximately 30% of them singletons; the top ten hold roughly 8%.

The chain employs TRBV12-3 or TRBV12-4 and TRBJ2-7; TRBD1 aligns across 7 bases. What was sequenced was blood. The TCR sequence derives from a woman in her twenties or thirties in good health. The CDR3, as DNA: TGTGCCACATCAACCCGGGACAGCTACGAGCAGTACTTC. Its translation is CATSTRDSYEQYF.